This T cell receptor beta chain emerged from a study of breast tumors, draining lymph nodes, adjacent tissues. This clonotype was seen ten or more times. Its antigen is unknown. Using its own MiXCR run on the multiplex PCR reads, TCRdb lists one record per CDR3 protein. This sample has more than 80,000 distinct CDR3 sequences; about 30% occur once, and the top ten carry approximately 6%. The lymph nodes were axillary draining lymph nodes from breast cancer patients. Findings and limits, study-wide: Data only fit, rather than demonstrated, lymph node origin of most tumor T cells.

The receptor's source is a female donor with breast cancer. Some clones in this sample may be carry-over from other donors' samples. The sequenced sample was axillary lymph node tissue.

The DNA of the CDR3 is TGTGCCACCAGTGACCAAACCACCGGGGGGTTCTATGGCTACACCTTC. This gives the protein CATSDQTTGGFYGYTF. This chain joins TRBV24-1 and TRBJ1-2, with a tentative D call TRBD1 (5 bases). Per germline, CDR1 KGHDR and CDR2 SFDVKD. V lost 4 bases to trimming and J lost 4 bases, with 18 bases between them. The CDR3 spans 16 residues.